This T cell receptor (beta chain) was recovered during a study of cytomegalovirus exposure and HLA in healthy donors. The validation cohort, a group of 130 or so subjects, included the donors and was separate from the roughly 670-subject first cohort. Note on this clone: Antigen: not known.

Profiled with immunoSEQ multiplex PCR; TCRdb holds only in-frame clones, not every one. The sample gives approximately 60,000 clones, approximately 90% of which show up once; 3% to 3.5% is in the top ten. The V end lost 7 bases, the J end lost 2 bases, and 4 bases lay between the germline ends. Looked up from germline, CDR1 is SNHLY and CDR2 is FYNNEI. The CDR3 loop spans 11 amino acids. Study-level findings and limits: The listing of 160 or so TCR beta chains classed them as cytomegalovirus-associated. Most sequenced TCRs were rare (though some public TCRs occurred in many donors). The classifier reportedly diagnosed cytomegalovirus status with high sensitivity and specificity.

The chain combines TRBV2 with TRBJ2-3; no reliable D call. The sequence derives from a young man in good health and CMV-seronegative. The sample comprised PBMCs. The DNA of the CDR3 is TGTGCCAGCATTATCACAGATACGCAGTATTTT. Its protein product is CASIITDTQYF.